This passage covers 20 T cell receptor beta chains from one sample sequenced in a study of blood T cell repertoires in COVID-19. The repertoire was sequenced with immunoSEQ multiplex PCR; TCRdb's copy has only in-frame clones and lacks some. Of roughly 140,000 clones listed, about 81% are singletons. The specimen sequenced was peripheral blood. Receptors originate from an elderly woman with acute or convalescent COVID-19.

V is TRBV27 and J is TRBJ1-6, with D possibly TRBD1 on 6 matching bases. The CDR3 has 16 residues. CDR1 is MNHEY and CDR2 is SMNVEV in the germline V gene (reference sequence). Between the trimmed V and J ends, which lost 3 bases and 0 bases, there was a span of 9 bases. CDR3 coding DNA: TGTGCCAGCAGTTTTACAGGGACCTCCTATAATTCACCCCTCCACTTT. Protein product: CASSFTGTSYNSPLHF.

The chain links TRBV10-2 to TRBJ2-7; 12 bases align to TRBD2. Trimming cost V 8 bases and J 5 bases; bases outside gene matches: 4. CDR3 size: 13 residues. CDR1 and CDR2 from the germline V gene are WSHSY and SAAADI. The CDR3 loop reads CASSSGRANEQYF. The CDR3 DNA reads TGCGCCAGCTCTAGCGGGAGGGCCAACGAGCAGTACTTC.

The genes are TRBV9 and TRBJ2-1; tentative D call: TRBD2 (6 bases). Germline CDR1 is SGDLS and CDR2 is YYNGEE. CDR3 length: 17 residues. V lost 0 bases and J 0 bases, leaving 13 bases between the germline ends. CDR3 protein: CASSVDRRTISYNEQFF. CDR3 coding DNA: TGTGCCAGCAGCGTAGATCGAAGGACTATCTCCTACAATGAGCAGTTCTTC.

The CDR3 DNA sequence: TGTGCCAGTAGTATTGGGACTAACTACGAGCAGTACTTC. Its protein is CASSIGTNYEQYF. This chain links TRBV19 with TRBJ2-7; 7 bases are a match to TRBD2. V lost 3 bases to trimming and J lost 3 bases; unmatched junction nucleotides: 2. CDR1 and CDR2 from the germline V gene are LNHDA and SQIVND (reference sequence). CDR3 length: 13 amino acids.

The V and J genes are TRBV27 and TRBJ2-1, with 10 bases that match TRBD2. Germline loops: CDR1 MNHEY, CDR2 SMNVEV (reference sequence). The V gene end was trimmed by 2 bases and the J gene end by 8 bases; junction bases not matched to a gene: 3. This CDR3 has 14 amino acids. The CDR3 loop is CASSLTSGIHEQFF. In DNA, the CDR3 is TGTGCCAGCAGTTTAACTAGCGGGATCCATGAGCAGTTCTTC.

This chain links TRBV10-3 with TRBJ2-2; 7 nucleotides align to TRBD1. The CDR3 is 14 residues long. The ends lost 10 bases at V and 3 bases at J; junction bases unmatched: 8. Looked up from germline, CDR1 is ENHRY and CDR2 is SYGVKD. The CDR3 sequence is CATTRQGDTGELFF. The CDR3 DNA sequence: TGTGCCACAACCAGGCAGGGGGACACCGGGGAGCTGTTTTTT.

This chain uses TRBV15 with TRBJ2-1; D unresolved. Per the germline V gene, CDR1 is LNHNV and CDR2 is YYDKDF (reference sequence). The CDR3 is 14 residues long. V shed 0 bases and J shed 8 bases, with 11 bases lying between them. CDR3: CATSRDIGRYEQFF. CDR3 nucleotides: TGTGCCACCAGCAGAGATATCGGTCGCTATGAGCAGTTCTTC.

In DNA form, the CDR3 reads TGCGCCAGCAGCTTGGGGTCCAGGACCGGGGGGGAGACCCAGTACTTC. The encoded protein is CASSLGSRTGGETQYF. V gene TRBV5-1 combines with J gene TRBJ2-5, with 7 bases lining up with TRBD2. This CDR3 contains 16 residues. Germline V gene data show CDR1 as SGHRS and CDR2 as YFSETQ. V shed 0 bases, J shed 5 bases, and the junction held 10 bases outside the gene matches.

This clone was recorded a few times. The rearrangement joins TRBV10-3 to TRBJ2-7; perhaps TRBD1 as D (6 bases). This CDR3 region has 14 residues. V was clipped by 3 bases and J by 3 bases, with 12 bases between them. The germline gives CDR1 ENHRY, CDR2 SYGVKD. DNA of the CDR3: TGTGCCATCAGTGAACTGGGGGCGAGCTACGAGCAGTACTTC. Protein: CAISELGASYEQYF.

The chain links TRBV7-8 to TRBJ2-7; no reliable D call. The germline V gene has CDR1 SGHVS and CDR2 FQNEAQ. The CDR3 runs 13 residues. Trimming removed 0 bases at V and 1 base at J, with 4 bases between. This CDR3 reads CASSLARSYEQYF. The CDR3 bases are TGTGCCAGCAGCTTAGCCAGATCCTACGAGCAGTACTTC.

This chain links TRBV2 with TRBJ2-1, with 9 nucleotides matching TRBD1. Germline V gene lookup returns CDR1 SNHLY and CDR2 FYNNEI. The CDR3 is 15 amino acids. Germline trimming cut 7 bases from V and 10 bases from J; bases unmatched to any gene: 14. CDR3 bases: TGTGCCAGCATAACGGACAGGGGCCCTATAGCCGAGCAGTTCTTC. This translates into CASITDRGPIAEQFF.

This rearrangement joins TRBV28 to TRBJ2-7, with TRBD1 matching 12 bases. The CDR3 extends over 16 amino acids. With 6 bases clipped from V and 4 bases from J, the junction kept 10 bases outside the gene matches. The germline CDR1 and CDR2 sequences are MDHEN and SYDVKM. The CDR3 nucleotides read TGTGCCAGCAGGGAAGAAGTGGGACAGGGGGCTTACGAGCAGTACTTC. Encoded protein: CASREEVGQGAYEQYF.

The chain has TRBV19 and TRBJ1-6; D is perhaps TRBD1 (5 bases). Germline assignment: CDR1 LNHDA and CDR2 SQIVND (reference sequence). CDR3 length equals 13 residues. The V end lost 5 bases, the J end lost 8 bases, and 10 bases lay between the germline ends. The chain's CDR3 is CASSPGFDSPLHF. CDR3 nucleotides: TGTGCCAGTAGTCCAGGGTTCGATTCACCCCTCCACTTT.

CDR3 in DNA: TGCAGCGTAATTACAGGGTTCCCCGTCTACGAGCAGTACTTC. It yields the protein CSVITGFPVYEQYF. The chain carries TRBV29-1 and TRBJ2-7; tentative D call: TRBD1 (6 bases). With 6 bases removed from V and 3 bases from J, the gap between germline ends came to 18 bases. The CDR3 contains 14 residues. CDR1 is SQVTM and CDR2 is ANQGSEA in the germline V gene.

The sample holds a few counts of this clone. V and J are TRBV2 and TRBJ1-6; TRBD1 is a possible D gene (6 bases). This CDR3 spans 13 amino acids. V lost 6 bases, J lost 9 bases, and 12 bases lay in between. Germline V gene lookup returns CDR1 SNHLY and CDR2 FYNNEI. The CDR3 here is CASREQGSSPLHF. CDR3 bases: TGTGCCAGCAGAGAACAGGGAAGTTCACCCCTCCACTTT.

This sequence joins TRBV18 and TRBJ2-6; perhaps TRBD1 as D (6 bases). V was cut by 0 bases and J by 2 bases, with 11 bases left in between. CDR3 size: 17 residues. Germline CDR1 KGHSH, CDR2 LQKENI. The CDR3 DNA follows: TGTGCCAGCTCACCACCGGGGGCAGGGACTGGGGCCAACGTCCTGACTTTC. Translation gives CASSPPGAGTGANVLTF.

This rearrangement joins TRBV7-2 to TRBJ1-5, with D unclear. From germline, CDR1 is SGHTA and CDR2 FQGNSA. Trimming pared 2 bases from V and 4 bases from J, leaving 15 bases between. The CDR3 contains 16 residues. Here the CDR3 DNA reads TGTGCCAGCAGCTTAAAACTAGACCCCGCTAATCAGCCCCAGCATTTT. It yields the protein CASSLKLDPANQPQHF.

The V and J genes are TRBV29-1 and TRBJ1-2, with 8 nucleotides matching TRBD1. The CDR3 is 12 residues long. Germline V gene sequence: CDR1 SQVTM, CDR2 ANQGSEA. Trimming cost V 7 bases and J 8 bases; bases outside gene matches: 9. DNA for the CDR3: TGCAGCGCCGGAAGGCAGGGGGCGGGCTACACCTTC. This codes for CSAGRQGAGYTF.

The chain couples TRBV15 to TRBJ2-6; D might be TRBD1 (5 bases). Trimming cost V 1 base and J 2 bases, with 6 bases left between them. Germline V CDR1 and CDR2: LNHNV, YYDKDF (reference sequence). The CDR3 is 15 amino acids. The CDR3 protein is CATSRGGAGANVLTF. The CDR3 region has the DNA TGTGCCACCAGCAGAGGGGGCGCTGGGGCCAACGTCCTGACTTTC.

Only one count was recorded for this clone. The V and J genes are TRBV5-1 and TRBJ2-4; no reliable D call. The length of the CDR3 is 16 residues. Trimming shortened V by 0 bases and J by 0 bases, and 10 bases separated the two germline ends. Looked up from germline, CDR1 is SGHRS and CDR2 is YFSETQ. The CDR3 loop is CASSLVGGLAKNIQYF. The CDR3 coding sequence is TGCGCCAGCAGCTTGGTCGGCGGTCTAGCCAAAAACATTCAGTACTTC.